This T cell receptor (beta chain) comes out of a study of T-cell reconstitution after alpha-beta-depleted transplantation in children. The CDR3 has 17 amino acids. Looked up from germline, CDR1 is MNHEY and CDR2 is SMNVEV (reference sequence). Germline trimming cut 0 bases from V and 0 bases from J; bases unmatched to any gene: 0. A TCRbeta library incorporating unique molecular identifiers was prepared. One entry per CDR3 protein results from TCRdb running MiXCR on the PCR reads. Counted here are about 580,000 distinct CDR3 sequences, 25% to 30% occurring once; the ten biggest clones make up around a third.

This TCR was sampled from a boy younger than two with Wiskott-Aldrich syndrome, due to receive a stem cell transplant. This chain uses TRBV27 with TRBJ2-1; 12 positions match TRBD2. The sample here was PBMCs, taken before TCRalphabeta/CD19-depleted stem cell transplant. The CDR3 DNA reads TGTGCCAGCAGTTTATCGGGACTAGCGGGCTCCTACAATGAGCAGTTCTTC. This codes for CASSLSGLAGSYNEQFF.